These 17 T cell receptor beta chains were all obtained from the same sample, sequenced in a study of T cell repertoires in cytomegalovirus infection. TCRdb reprocessed the reads via MiXCR and lists one record per CDR3 protein. In the table there are about 150,000 distinct CDR3 sequences, around 24% of which are singletons. The sequenced sample consisted of PBMCs. The receptors originated from a human donor in good health (CMV status not recorded). Some clones in this sample may be carry-over from other donors' samples.

This CDR3 reads CASSLSVAAREEQYF. The CDR3 DNA is TGTGCCAGCAGTTTATCCGTAGCGGCCAGGGAAGAGCAGTACTTC. The V call is TRBV27, the J call TRBJ2-7, with a possible D match to TRBD2 (6 bases). Trimming pared 0 bases from V and 7 bases from J, leaving 16 bases between. The CDR3 is 15 amino acids. Germline CDR1 reads MNHEY; CDR2 reads SMNVEV (reference sequence).

The rearrangement joins TRBV28 to TRBJ2-6; 9 bases are shared with TRBD1. This CDR3 comprises 17 residues. CDR1 and CDR2 from the germline V gene are MDHEN and SYDVKM. V shed 5 bases and J 0 bases; nucleotides not matched to a gene: 5. The CDR3 DNA follows: TGTGCCAGCAGTCGGGGACAGGGAGACTCTGGGGCCAACGTCCTGACTTTC. Amino acid sequence: CASSRGQGDSGANVLTF.

This chain uses TRBV24-1 with TRBJ2-1; the D call may be TRBD1 or TRBD2 (6 bases each). The CDR3 runs 14 residues. V was shortened by 4 bases and J by 7 bases, with 13 bases between the two germline ends. In germline, CDR1 is KGHDR, CDR2 SFDVKD. The CDR3 sequence is CATSDGGLLNEQFF. The CDR3, as DNA: TGTGCCACCAGTGACGGGGGCCTTTTAAATGAGCAGTTCTTC.

This clonotype was seen more than once but under ten times. The chain carries TRBV12-3 or TRBV12-4 and TRBJ2-7, with D maybe TRBD1 (7 bases). With 5 bases removed from V and 5 bases from J, the gap between germline ends came to 22 bases. CDR3 size: 16 residues. The CDR3 protein is CASSHSEYQGGDEQYF. For the CDR3, the DNA is TGTGCCAGCAGTCACTCGGAGTACCAGGGGGGAGACGAGCAGTACTTC.

This clonotype occurred many times. The chain links TRBV7-2 to TRBJ2-5; D possibly corresponds to TRBD1 (5 bases). The V gene lost 7 bases and the J gene lost 1 base, with 10 bases spanning the gap. Germline-derived CDR1 and CDR2 are SGHTA and FQGNSA. This CDR3 contains 13 residues. The DNA of the CDR3 is TGTGCCAGCACCCCAGGGTTCCAAGAGACCCAGTACTTC. It is translated as CASTPGFQETQYF.

This clonotype was observed a handful of times. This chain links TRBV7-9 with TRBJ2-5; D unresolved. The CDR3 runs to 13 residues. The V end lost 1 base, the J end lost 5 bases, and 8 bases lay between the germline ends. CDR1 and CDR2 (germline): SEHNR, FQNEAQ (reference sequence). The CDR3 nucleotides read TGTGCCAGCAGCTTAGATGAGGTGGAGACCCAGTACTTC. Translation: CASSLDEVETQYF.

Here the CDR3 reads CASSFGWGEAFF. The CDR3 bases are TGTGCCAGCAGTTTTGGATGGGGGGAAGCTTTCTTT. The chain combines TRBV12-3 or TRBV12-4 with TRBJ1-1, with a possible D match to TRBD1 (5 bases). The length of the CDR3 is 12 residues. Trimming took off 3 bases at V and 8 bases at J, with 10 bases between the two ends.

This clonotype has a handful of counts. The chain combines TRBV7-8 with TRBJ1-4; D unclear. The CDR3 length is 15 residues. V dropped 3 bases and J dropped 5 bases, with 13 bases sitting between them. Germline V gene lookup returns CDR1 SGHVS and CDR2 FQNEAQ. CDR3 amino acids: CASSFGLKPNEKLFF. In DNA form, the CDR3 reads TGTGCCAGCAGCTTTGGTCTTAAACCAAATGAAAAACTGTTTTTT.

V and J are TRBV28 and TRBJ1-4, with a tentative D call TRBD1 (5 bases). Germline V lookup: CDR1 MDHEN, CDR2 SYDVKM. V gave up 3 bases and J gave up 7 bases, with 24 bases separating them. This CDR3 spans 18 amino acids. CDR3 sequence (DNA): TGTGCCAGCAGTTTTGCCAACCGGGGGGTGATGATCTTTGAAAAACTGTTTTTT. It translates to CASSFANRGVMIFEKLFF.

The genes are TRBV13 and TRBJ1-1; 7 positions match TRBD1. This CDR3 has 11 amino acids. V was pared by 6 bases and J by 8 bases, with 3 bases of the junction left unmatched. CDR1 is PRHDT, CDR2 FYEKMQ, per germline (reference sequence). The CDR3 loop reads CASSRDREAFF. The CDR3 nucleotides read TGTGCCAGCAGTCGGGACAGAGAAGCTTTCTTT. The full variable domain, rest sourced from reference TRBV13 and TRBJ1-1, is AAGVIQSPRHLIKEKRETATLKCYPIPRHDTVYWYQQGPGQDPQFLISFYEKMQSDKGSIPDRFSAQQFSDYHSELNMSSLELGDSALYFCASSRDREAFFGQGTRLTVV.

Only a few counts were recorded for this clonotype. This chain's CDR3 is CASSYGQANYGYTF. The CDR3 DNA reads as TGTGCCAGCAGCTACGGACAGGCAAACTATGGCTACACCTTC. The chain is built from TRBV5-6 and TRBJ1-2; 7 bases are a match to TRBD1. Trimming cost V 3 bases and J 2 bases; bases outside gene matches: 4. This CDR3 has 14 amino acids. From germline, CDR1 is SGHDT and CDR2 YYEEEE.

CDR3 in DNA: TGTGCCAGCAGCCCTCGAGGAAGGGACGGCTATGGCTACACCTTC. This gives the protein CASSPRGRDGYGYTF. The chain joins TRBV5-6 to TRBJ1-2; a possible D gene is TRBD1 (5 bases). The CDR3 consists of 15 residues. V was clipped by 4 bases and J by 4 bases, with 17 bases between them. Germline CDR1 reads SGHDT; CDR2 reads YYEEEE.

The table lists this clonotype with many counts. CDR3 amino acids: CASSLVTSSEQFF. The CDR3 coding sequence is TGTGCCAGCAGCTTAGTGACTAGCTCTGAGCAGTTCTTC. The rearrangement links TRBV7-8 to TRBJ2-1; 7 nucleotides agree with TRBD2. Germline V gives CDR1 SGHVS, CDR2 FQNEAQ. This CDR3 has 13 amino acids. Trimming took 1 base from V and 9 from J; bases not matched to a gene: 3.

This clonotype has a count of ten or more. This sequence joins TRBV28 and TRBJ2-1; D is perhaps TRBD1 (6 bases). V was cut by 7 bases and J by 4 bases, with 17 bases left in between. Looked up from germline, CDR1 is MDHEN and CDR2 is SYDVKM. This CDR3 comprises 15 residues. The CDR3 spells CASTPGRTVYNEQFF. CDR3 sequence (DNA): TGTGCCAGCACCCCGGGACGGACAGTATACAATGAGCAGTTCTTC.

This clonotype has only a few counts. The chain employs TRBV28 and TRBJ1-2; maybe TRBD1 (5 bases). Trimming took off 4 bases at V and 4 bases at J, with 13 bases between the two ends. The germline CDR1 and CDR2 sequences are MDHEN and SYDVKM. This CDR3 has 14 residues. The CDR3 region is CASSSGPGGYGYTF. CDR3 nucleotides: TGTGCCAGCAGTTCGGGACCGGGTGGCTATGGCTACACCTTC.

Points on this clonotype: A junction boundary mismatches the germline segment, possibly from a read error. The gene calls are TRBV7-2 and TRBJ2-5, with D maybe TRBD2 (6 bases). CDR1 and CDR2 from the germline V gene are SGHTA and FQGNSA. The CDR3 has 14 amino acids. The CDR3 loop is CPSSYRGAQETQYF. The CDR3 nucleotides are TGTCCCAGCAGCTATCGCGGGGCCCAAGAGACCCAGTACTTC.

Many counts were recorded for this clonotype. This sequence joins TRBV11-2 and TRBJ1-2; no firm D call. Germline lookup yields CDR1 SGHAT and CDR2 FQNNGV. V lost 4 bases and J lost 4, with 16 bases in between. The CDR3 is made up of 15 amino acids. The DNA of the CDR3 is TGTGCCAGCAGCTCGGTTGCGGAGGCACTCTATGGCTACACCTTC. Translated, it gives CASSSVAEALYGYTF.